Given below is one TCR beta chain in context. How the authors handled the data: By means of reference gene primer amplification, nucleated cell counts were estimated. Profiled with immunoSEQ multiplex PCR; TCRdb holds only in-frame clones, not every one. Clone size and the V and J calls come from that table; the DNA yielded D and trimming. The sample has 55,000 to 70,000 clones, about 89% seen once; the top ten hold roughly 6.6%. This sample was taken from a study of blood T cell repertoires in COVID-19. The CDR3 spans 12 residues. CDR1 and CDR2 (germline): SGHDN, FVKESK. The V gene lost 3 bases and the J gene lost 5 bases, with 5 bases spanning the gap.

The sample taken for sequencing was peripheral blood. This receptor was identified in a man between 60 and 75 years old with acute or convalescent COVID-19. This chain joins TRBV14 and TRBJ2-1; D is undetermined. CDR3 residues: CASSHRHNEQFF. CDR3 in DNA: TGTGCCAGCAGCCACCGTCACAATGAGCAGTTCTTC.